What follows are 23 T cell receptor beta chains derived from one specimen sequenced in a study of Ad26.COV2.S vaccination and SARS-CoV-2 variants (TCRdb year 2021). The treatment or condition label on this specimen signifies: around 19 received Ad26.COV2.S at low or high dose, single or two shots; roughly five received placebo; per-sample allocation not given. For vaccine and placebo recipients, repertoires were sequenced using samples collected on day 63 after the first injection. Libraries came from the immunoSEQ multiplex PCR assay. TCRdb carries this immuneACCESS record with in-frame sequences only. Its versions omit some clonotypes, under half of them owing to an unresolved V gene in the studies checked, with the rest unexplained. This sample is represented by approximately 480,000 clones; around 88% of them were singletons. Clones ranked in the top ten supply roughly 13% of the sample. The sample here was peripheral blood, taken in a trial of Ad26.COV2.S vaccine versus placebo. Receptors were obtained from a person between 18 and 60 years old who received the Ad26.COV2.S COVID-19 vaccine or a placebo.

This clone was detected only once. The J gene is TRBJ1-5, the V gene TRBV28, with D tentatively TRBD1 (5 bases). Deletions cut 7 bases from V and 5 bases from J, with 15 bases between. The CDR3 sequence is 14 residues long. Germline V lookup: CDR1 MDHEN, CDR2 SYDVKM. As DNA, the CDR3 is TGTGCCAGCACCCTGCGGACACCTTATCAGCCCCAGCATTTT. As protein: CASTLRTPYQPQHF.

This clone was observed a handful of times. The chain carries TRBV6-2 or TRBV6-3 and TRBJ1-1; D is unresolved. This CDR3 contains 13 residues. CDR1 and CDR2 from the germline V gene are MNHEY and SVGEGT. Trimming took off 4 bases at V and 5 bases at J, with 11 bases between the two ends. The CDR3: CASSFGTVTEAFF. DNA of the CDR3: TGTGCCAGCAGTTTCGGAACTGTGACTGAAGCTTTCTTT.

J is TRBJ2-7 and V is TRBV24-1; the match to TRBD1 covers 7 bases. The junction had 11 bases not matched to a gene; V was cut back by 3 bases and J by 7 bases. CDR3 length: 15 residues. Germline CDR1 is KGHDR and CDR2 is SFDVKD. The CDR3 nucleotides are TGTGCCACCAGTGATCCTGCGACAGGGTCCATGGAGCAGTACTTC. Protein product: CATSDPATGSMEQYF.

The chain uses TRBV6-5 and TRBJ2-1; 7 bases are shared with TRBD1. Germline V CDR1 and CDR2: MNHEY, SVGAGI. After removal of 6 bases from V and 4 bases from J, the junction contained 3 bases not matched to a gene. The CDR3 is 13 amino acids. The DNA for the CDR3 is TGTGCCAGCAGATGGGGACAGTACAATGAGCAGTTCTTC. Translation gives CASRWGQYNEQFF.

The chain is built from TRBV5-1 and TRBJ2-5; TRBD1 aligns across 8 bases. The trim removed 4 bases at V and 2 bases at J, leaving 7 bases unmatched. The CDR3 length is 15 residues. In germline, CDR1 is SGHRS, CDR2 YFSETQ. CDR3 coding DNA: TGCGCCAGCAGCCAAGGACAGGGACCTCAAGAGACCCAGTACTTC. Translating gives CASSQGQGPQETQYF.

The chain employs TRBV2 and TRBJ1-1, with D maybe TRBD1 (5 bases). Germline V CDR1 and CDR2: SNHLY, FYNNEI. The CDR3 consists of 11 residues. Trimming removed 6 bases at V and 6 bases at J, with 8 bases between. CDR3 sequence reads: CASRLTAEAFF. Here the CDR3 DNA reads TGTGCCAGCAGGTTGACAGCTGAAGCTTTCTTT. The whole variable domain, filled in from reference TRBV2 and TRBJ1-1, reads EPEVTQTPSHQVTQMGQEVILRCVPISNHLYFYWYRQILGQKVEFLVSFYNNEISEKSEIFDDQFSVERPDGSNFTLKIRSTKLEDSAMYFCASRLTAEAFFGQGTRLTVV.

In DNA form, the CDR3 reads TGCGCCAGCAGCTTGGCCGCCACTGGGGACTATGGCTACACCTTC. Its protein product is CASSLAATGDYGYTF. V usage is TRBV5-1 and J usage is TRBJ1-2; D is unresolved. V dropped 0 bases and J dropped 3 bases, with 12 bases sitting between them. Germline V gene data show CDR1 as SGHRS and CDR2 as YFSETQ. CDR3 length: 15 amino acids. Using reference TRBV5-1 and TRBJ1-2 for the parts outside the CDR3, the full variable domain is KAGVTQTPRYLIKTRGQQVTLSCSPISGHRSVSWYQQTPGQGLQFLFEYFSETQRNKGNFPGRFSGRQFSNSRSEMNVSTLELGDSALYLCASSLAATGDYGYTFGSGTRLTVV.

V gene TRBV27 combines with J gene TRBJ1-5; 7 bases map to TRBD1. The CDR3 runs 20 residues. From germline, CDR1 is MNHEY and CDR2 SMNVEV (reference sequence). V was pared by 5 bases and J by 6 bases, with 25 bases of the junction left unmatched. The CDR3 DNA sequence: TGTGCCAGCAGTCACTTAGAACAGGGGAGATCTGTAAAAATTTTTCAGCCCCAGCATTTT. Amino acids: CASSHLEQGRSVKIFQPQHF.

Only one count was recorded for this clone. The chain uses TRBV19 and TRBJ1-5; a possible D gene is TRBD1 (5 bases). Trimming cost V 3 bases and J 0 bases, with 9 bases left between them. The CDR3 spans 15 residues. Germline V lookup: CDR1 LNHDA, CDR2 SQIVND (reference sequence). The CDR3 sequence: CASSIPGDSNQPQHF. CDR3 bases: TGTGCCAGTAGTATTCCGGGGGATAGCAATCAGCCCCAGCATTTT.

This sequence joins TRBV7-6 and TRBJ2-2; D gene unclear. The CDR3 sequence is 15 residues long. Germline CDR1 and CDR2: SGHVS and FNYEAQ. V was cut by 3 bases and J by 7 bases, with 15 bases left in between. CDR3 loop: CASSFLSAPGGELFF. For the CDR3, the DNA is TGTGCCAGCAGCTTCCTTTCAGCACCCGGCGGGGAGCTGTTTTTT.

As for this clone: The same CDR3 also results from other DNA sequences found in this sample. The chain employs TRBV18 and TRBJ2-3; D unclear. CDR1 is KGHSH and CDR2 is LQKENI in the germline V gene. Between the trimmed V and J ends, which lost 0 bases and 0 bases, there was a span of 1 base. This CDR3 comprises 13 residues. In DNA, the CDR3 is TGTGCCAGCTCACCACCAAGCACAGATACGCAGTATTTT. Its protein is CASSPPSTDTQYF.

V usage is TRBV19 and J usage is TRBJ2-4; D tentatively reads TRBD1 or TRBD2 (5 bases each). V lost 3 bases, J lost 6 bases, and 15 bases lay in between. This CDR3 spans 15 amino acids. Germline values: CDR1 LNHDA, CDR2 SQIVND (reference sequence). The CDR3 DNA follows: TGTGCCAGTAGTATGGGGGTCCCCGACCGAAACATTCAGTACTTC. Its translation is CASSMGVPDRNIQYF.

The chain recombines TRBV2 with TRBJ2-7, with no clear D. The CDR3 is 14 amino acids. V shed 7 bases and J shed 0 bases, with 13 bases lying between them. Per germline, CDR1 SNHLY and CDR2 FYNNEI. CDR3 loop: CASIPYSTSYEQYF. CDR3 sequence (DNA): TGTGCCAGCATTCCTTACAGTACCTCCTACGAGCAGTACTTC.

This clone was observed a handful of times. The CDR3 coding sequence is TGCAGCGCAGGACCGACCCAAGGGGGAGGACTGTTTTTT. Protein: CSAGPTQGGGLFF. V and J are TRBV29-1 and TRBJ1-4; tentative D call: TRBD1 (6 bases). Germline V gene lookup returns CDR1 SQVTM and CDR2 ANQGSEA. With 7 bases removed from V and 13 bases from J, the gap between germline ends came to 22 bases. There are 13 residues in the CDR3.

V gene TRBV7-9 combines with J gene TRBJ2-2; D unresolved. V was trimmed by 5 bases and J by 2 bases, leaving 15 bases between them. CDR1 is SEHNR and CDR2 is FQNEAQ in the germline V gene (reference sequence). The CDR3 runs to 16 residues. In DNA, the CDR3 is TGTGCCAGCAGCCGTACCCCCGCGTTAAACACCGGGGAGCTGTTTTTT. It translates to CASSRTPALNTGELFF.

The chain's CDR3 is CASSGTGGVWETQYF. CDR3 DNA sequence: TGTGCCAGCAGCGGAACAGGGGGCGTTTGGGAGACCCAGTACTTC. This chain connects TRBV9 to TRBJ2-5, with TRBD1 matching 9 bases. Looked up from germline, CDR1 is SGDLS and CDR2 is YYNGEE. This CDR3 is 15 amino acids long. Trimming at V came to 3 bases and at J to 5 bases, leaving 8 bases not matched to a gene.

The chain uses TRBV28 and TRBJ2-1; D may be TRBD2 (5 bases). V was trimmed by 0 bases and J by 10 bases, leaving 16 bases between them. CDR3 length: 15 amino acids. CDR1 is MDHEN, CDR2 SYDVKM, per germline. The CDR3 DNA sequence: TGTGCCAGCAGTTTATGGGACTCACGGTCCGAGGAGCAGTTCTTC. Protein product: CASSLWDSRSEEQFF. The entire variable domain, with the rest obtained from reference TRBV28 and TRBJ2-1, is as follows: DVKVTQSSRYLVKRTGEKVFLECVQDMDHENMFWYRQDPGLGLRLIYFSYDVKMKEKGDIPEGYSVSREKKERFSLILESASTNQTSMYLCASSLWDSRSEEQFFGPGTRLTVL.

This chain joins TRBV14 and TRBJ1-2, with 11 bases that match TRBD1. The germline CDR1 and CDR2 sequences are SGHDN and FVKESK. V lost 3 bases to trimming and J lost 8 bases; unmatched junction nucleotides: 2. CDR3 size: 13 residues. CDR3 in amino acids: CASSQDRGQGYTF. CDR3 coding DNA: TGTGCCAGCAGCCAGGACAGGGGGCAAGGCTACACCTTC.

V usage is TRBV16 and J usage is TRBJ2-7; D is unclear. In germline, CDR1 is KGHSY, CDR2 FQNENV. V lost 4 bases and J lost 3, with 10 bases in between. This CDR3 has 13 residues. The CDR3 is CASSRMQNYEQYF. CDR3 nucleotide sequence: TGTGCCAGCAGCCGGATGCAAAACTACGAGCAGTACTTC.

The rearrangement links TRBV4-2 to TRBJ2-1; maybe TRBD2 (6 bases). Trimming removed 0 bases from V and 7 bases from J, with 10 bases in between. CDR3 length: 14 amino acids. Germline V lookup: CDR1 LGHNA, CDR2 YNFKEQ. This chain's CDR3 is CASSQDGRGNEQFF. As DNA, the CDR3 is TGTGCCAGCAGCCAAGACGGTCGGGGGAATGAGCAGTTCTTC.

This clone was observed once. The V gene is TRBV30, the J gene TRBJ1-1; 8 bases fit TRBD1. The trim removed 0 bases at V and 5 bases at J, leaving 8 bases unmatched. The germline gives CDR1 GTSNPN, CDR2 SVGIG (reference sequence). The CDR3 is 15 residues long. DNA of the CDR3: TGTGCCTGGAGTGTCTCAGGGGGCTGGAGAACTGAAGCTTTCTTT. This gives the protein CAWSVSGGWRTEAFF.

The chain combines TRBV6-1 with TRBJ2-2, with 8 bases matching TRBD2. The CDR3 has 15 amino acids. V lost 4 bases to trimming and J lost 1 base; unmatched junction nucleotides: 2. Germline V CDR1 and CDR2: MNHNS, SASEGT. DNA for the CDR3: TGTGCCAGCAGTGTAGCGGGACGGAACACCGGGGAGCTGTTTTTT. Translated: CASSVAGRNTGELFF.

The CDR3 DNA reads as TGTGCCAGCAGCACAGGGGATCCAGAGACCCAGTACTTC. It codes for CASSTGDPETQYF. V and J are TRBV28 and TRBJ2-5; 7 bases match TRBD1. V lost 6 bases to trimming and J lost 4 bases; unmatched junction nucleotides: 5. The germline V gene has CDR1 MDHEN and CDR2 SYDVKM. The CDR3 totals 13 residues.